This entry lists 13 T cell receptor beta chains sequenced from one sample in a study of technical replicates of blood from several donors. Some clones are missing from TCRdb's copy, which holds only in-frame ones; the method was immunoSEQ multiplex PCR. The repertoire consists of about 84,000 clones, with roughly 97% occurring once and the leading ten covering about 0.19%. Sequenced material: T cells isolated from PBMCs. The receptors were sampled from a human donor in good health.

The sample holds one count of this clone. The chain uses TRBV12-5 and TRBJ2-2, with 9 bases that match TRBD2. In germline, CDR1 is LGHNT, CDR2 FRNRAP. This CDR3 is built from 19 residues. The V and J ends lost 0 bases and 4 bases, in that order; junction bases with no gene match: 12. Here the CDR3 DNA reads TGTGCTAGTGGTTTGGTACCAGGCGGGGGGGTCCGCCCCACCGGGGAGCTGTTTTTT. Encoded protein: CASGLVPGGGVRPTGELFF.

The chain couples TRBV7-6 to TRBJ2-3, with D unclear. Trimming removed 6 bases from V and 4 bases from J, with 8 bases in between. Germline CDR1 reads SGHVS; CDR2 reads FNYEAQ. The CDR3 is made up of 12 amino acids. The CDR3 region is CASSRVADTQYF. Here the CDR3 DNA reads TGTGCCAGCAGTCGAGTCGCAGATACGCAGTATTTT.

The CDR3, as DNA: TGCGCCAGCAGCCAAGAAGGGACAGTCAACACCGGGGAGCTGTTTTTT. As protein: CASSQEGTVNTGELFF. The rearrangement uses TRBV4-1 and TRBJ2-2; TRBD1 aligns across 7 bases. The CDR3 runs to 16 residues. Germline CDR1 MGHRA, CDR2 YSYEKL. V was clipped by 0 bases and J by 2 bases; unmatched bases: 3.

The CDR3 DNA sequence: TGTGCCAGCAGCCCATCCACCGGGGAGCTGTTTTTT. It encodes CASSPSTGELFF. The rearrangement joins TRBV13 to TRBJ2-2; D unclear. The CDR3 is made up of 12 amino acids. V was clipped by 5 bases and J by 4 bases, with 5 bases between them. The germline V gene has CDR1 PRHDT and CDR2 FYEKMQ (reference sequence).

The chain recombines TRBV9 with TRBJ2-1, with TRBD1 matching 7 bases. CDR1 is SGDLS and CDR2 is YYNGEE in the germline V gene. CDR3 length: 14 amino acids. V lost 3 bases to trimming and J lost 10 bases; unmatched junction nucleotides: 10. The CDR3 loop reads CASSASSTGVEQFF. CDR3 nucleotides: TGTGCCAGCAGCGCCTCATCTACAGGGGTCGAGCAGTTCTTC.

J is TRBJ1-1 and V is TRBV18; the D is unclear. This CDR3 region has 14 residues. CDR1 is KGHSH and CDR2 is LQKENI in the germline V gene. V lost 2 bases and J lost 0, with 7 bases in between. The CDR3: CASSPVRMNTEAFF. Written as DNA, the CDR3 is TGTGCCAGCTCACCAGTCAGAATGAACACTGAAGCTTTCTTT.

The J gene is TRBJ2-1, the V gene TRBV5-1, with D perhaps TRBD2 (7 bases). The V gene's germline CDR1 is SGHRS and CDR2 YFSETQ. This CDR3 spans 15 amino acids. The germline V and J ends were trimmed by 5 bases and 8 bases, with 20 bases remaining between them. CDR3 nucleotide sequence: TGCGCCAGCAGAAGGGGAGGGGGGGCGTTCGATGAGCAGTTCTTC. This translates into CASRRGGGAFDEQFF.

This clone was detected once. The chain is built from TRBV19 and TRBJ1-3; TRBD1 is a possible D gene (5 bases). CDR1 is LNHDA, CDR2 SQIVND, per germline (reference sequence). V was clipped by 2 bases and J by 4 bases, with 9 bases between them. The CDR3 totals 14 residues. CDR3 DNA: TGTGCCAGTAGTATACGGGGGTCCGGAAACACCATATATTTT. It translates to CASSIRGSGNTIYF.

The chain has TRBV28 and TRBJ2-7; 9 bases line up with TRBD1. The CDR3 length is 16 residues. V lost 1 base, J lost 5 bases, and 9 bases stayed unmatched. Germline CDR1 is MDHEN and CDR2 is SYDVKM. Written as DNA, the CDR3 is TGTGCCAGCAGTTTATACGCCGGGACAGGGAAAAACGAGCAGTACTTC. It codes for CASSLYAGTGKNEQYF.

The V and J genes are TRBV9 and TRBJ1-1, with 8 bases that match TRBD1. This CDR3 has 16 amino acids. The V gene's germline CDR1 is SGDLS and CDR2 YYNGEE. V was pared by 1 base and J by 4 bases, with 9 bases of the junction left unmatched. The DNA of the CDR3 is TGTGCCAGCAGCGTACAGGGGGCGGGTCTGGGCACTGAAGCTTTCTTT. Amino acid sequence: CASSVQGAGLGTEAFF.

This clone was counted once. V gene TRBV28 combines with J gene TRBJ1-2; D is undetermined. Germline-derived CDR1 and CDR2 are MDHEN and SYDVKM. V was pared by 1 base and J by 2 bases, with 8 bases between. The CDR3 totals 14 residues. The CDR3 bases are TGTGCCAGCAGTTTATCCGTACAAAACTATGGCTACACCTTC. It encodes CASSLSVQNYGYTF.

The V and J genes are TRBV5-1 and TRBJ2-2, with unresolved D. The CDR3 is made up of 12 amino acids. Trimming removed 5 bases from V and 5 bases from J, with 7 bases in between. The germline V gene has CDR1 SGHRS and CDR2 YFSETQ. For the CDR3, the DNA is TGCGCCAGCAGGGGCTCGACCGGGGAGCTGTTTTTT. This codes for CASRGSTGELFF.

This CDR3 is CAWSVGGQAFNEQFF. CDR3 coding DNA: TGTGCCTGGAGTGTGGGGGGACAGGCCTTCAATGAGCAGTTCTTC. The rearrangement links TRBV30 to TRBJ2-1; 8 positions match TRBD1. V lost 0 bases, J lost 6 bases, and 7 bases stayed unmatched. The CDR3 is made up of 15 amino acids. Germline values: CDR1 GTSNPN, CDR2 SVGIG (reference sequence).